What follows describes a single T cell receptor (beta chain). This entry is derived from a study of response to subunit inactivated influenza vaccine. MiXCR, applied by TCRdb to the RT-PCR reads, yields one record per CDR3 protein. The sample shows about 780,000 distinct CDR3 sequences, about 18% of them seen only once. The receptor was derived from a man aged 50-59 years who received an inactivated influenza vaccine. The source material was PBMCs from blood, sampled approximately 5 days after vaccination.

DNA of the CDR3: TGTGCCAGCAGTTCCGGGACAAGGAATGAAAAACTGTTTTTT. Its protein product is CASSSGTRNEKLFF. This chain uses TRBV12-3 or TRBV12-4 with TRBJ1-4, with D tentatively TRBD1 (6 bases). CDR3 length: 14 residues. The V gene lost 4 bases and the J gene lost 5 bases, with 11 bases spanning the gap.